These T cell receptor beta chains were read from a single sample in a study of human T cells and chemical hapten exposure. Each CDR3 protein gets one entry after TCRdb re-called the RACE reads with MiXCR. The sample includes about 130,000 distinct CDR3 sequences, about 9.4% of them seen just once. The material sequenced was whole blood. The receptor source for this set is a male donor in good health. Some clones in this sample may be carry-over from other donors' samples. The CDR3 runs from the conserved cysteine through the conserved F or W. D genes are given only for firm matches. Clone size is stated in some rows and not others, as once, few, many or a class when expanded.

>few|TRBV29-1|NA|TRBJ2-5
CSVQGKQETQYF
TGCAGCGTTCAAGGGAAGCAAGAGACCCAGTACTTC
>few|TRBV6-2/TRBV6-3|NA|TRBJ2-1
CASRDTGYGNEQFF
TGTGCCAGCAGGGACACAGGGTATGGCAATGAGCAGTTCTTC
>many|TRBV11-3|TRBD1|TRBJ2-6
CASSPGQPSGANVLTF
TGTGCCAGCAGCCCGGGACAGCCCTCTGGGGCCAACGTCCTGACTTTC
>many|TRBV7-2|NA|TRBJ1-2
CASSNEVYYGYTF
TGTGCCAGCAGCAACGAGGTCTACTATGGCTACACCTTC
>few|TRBV29-1|NA|TRBJ2-1
CSVGEPLSSYNEQFF
TGCAGCGTTGGGGAGCCTCTGAGCTCCTACAATGAGCAGTTCTTC
>few|TRBV7-2|TRBD2|TRBJ2-1
CASSLSAGVYNEQFF
TGTGCCAGCAGCTTATCGGCGGGGGTTTACAATGAGCAGTTCTTC
>few|TRBV29-1|TRBD1|TRBJ1-2
CSVTPRQGAAGYTF
TGCAGCGTGACACCAAGACAGGGGGCGGCTGGCTACACCTTC
>many|TRBV27|NA|TRBJ2-1
CASSLRGRDFSYNEQFF
TGTGCCAGCAGTTTAAGGGGTCGGGACTTCTCCTACAATGAGCAGTTCTTC
>NA|TRBV10-3|NA|TRBJ1-5
CATRGWDGFNQPQHF
TGTGCCACCCGCGGCTGGGACGGCTTCAATCAGCCCCAGCATTTT
>many|TRBV5-1|NA|TRBJ2-5
CASSVTANQETQYF
TGCGCCAGCAGCGTGACAGCGAACCAAGAGACCCAGTACTTC
>few|TRBV6-1|NA|TRBJ1-2
CASSVIFGGGGGYTF
TGTGCCAGCAGTGTTATTTTCGGGGGCGGCGGTGGCTACACCTTC
>few|TRBV19|TRBD1|TRBJ2-7
CASSKQGAPGYEQYF
TGTGCCAGTAGTAAACAGGGGGCGCCGGGTTACGAGCAGTACTTC
>few|TRBV7-3|NA|TRBJ2-1
CASSLNRALGNEQFF
TGTGCCAGCAGCTTAAATAGAGCTCTGGGCAATGAGCAGTTCTTC
>few|TRBV20-1|TRBD2|TRBJ2-1
CSARGLAGNEQFF
TGCAGTGCTAGGGGACTAGCGGGCAATGAGCAGTTCTTC
>few|TRBV20-1|NA|TRBJ2-3
CSARDQTYTDTQYF
TGCAGTGCTAGAGATCAGACTTACACAGATACGCAGTATTTT
>NA|TRBV7-2|NA|TRBJ2-7
CASSLGLQLSSYEQYF
TGTGCCAGCAGCTTAGGGTTACAGTTAAGCTCCTACGAGCAGTACTTC
>NA|TRBV30|TRBD2|TRBJ2-2
CAWSVSRRTSGLYTGELFF
TGTGCCTGGAGTGTATCCCGTAGGACTAGCGGACTTTACACCGGGGAGCTGTTTTTT
>many|TRBV15|TRBD1|TRBJ2-2
CATSWTGDGELFF
TGTGCCACCAGCTGGACAGGGGACGGGGAGCTGTTTTTT
>few|TRBV15|TRBD2|TRBJ2-1
CATSRVPPLAGQYNEQFF
TGTGCCACCAGCAGAGTCCCCCCTCTAGCGGGCCAATACAATGAGCAGTTCTTC
>NA|TRBV29-1|NA|TRBJ2-3
CSVDGQSPSPTDTQYF
TGCAGCGTTGACGGTCAGTCGCCTTCCCCCACAGATACGCAGTATTTT
>few|TRBV18|TRBD1|TRBJ1-1
CASSPSRQGTEAFF
TGTGCCAGCTCACCATCGAGACAGGGCACTGAAGCTTTCTTT
>many|TRBV5-1|NA|TRBJ2-1
CASSLALADYNEQFF
TGCGCCAGCAGCTTGGCACTAGCAGACTACAATGAGCAGTTCTTC
>many|TRBV2|NA|TRBJ2-1
CASSGSGGGNEQFF
TGTGCCAGCAGTGGGAGCGGCGGAGGCAATGAGCAGTTCTTC
>NA|TRBV7-2|TRBD1|TRBJ2-2
CASSPKTGENTGGLFF
TGTGCCAGCAGCCCCAAGACAGGGGAGAACACCGGGGGGCTGTTTTTT
>few|TRBV19|TRBD1|TRBJ1-5
CASSITGATPTQPQHF
TGTGCCAGTAGTATAACAGGGGCCACCCCGACTCAGCCCCAGCATTTT
>many|TRBV4-3|NA|TRBJ1-5
CASSQDSQGNQPQHF
TGCGCCAGCAGCCAAGACTCCCAGGGGAATCAGCCCCAGCATTTT
>few|TRBV23-1|NA|TRBJ2-7
CASSQSREQYF
TGCGCCAGCAGTCAATCACGCGAGCAGTACTTC
>few|TRBV19|TRBD1|TRBJ1-5
CASSARDRIANQPQHF
TGTGCCAGTAGTGCCCGGGACAGGATCGCCAATCAGCCCCAGCATTTT
>many|TRBV5-1|NA|TRBJ2-3
CASSLEDTQYF
TGTGCCAGCAGCTTGGAGGATACGCAGTATTTT
>few|TRBV2|TRBD1|TRBJ1-6
CASRGGQNYNSPLHF
TGTGCCAGCAGGGGGGGACAGAACTATAATTCACCCCTCCACTTT
>NA|TRBV11-2|TRBD1|TRBJ2-7
CASSLGTGGASYEQYF
TGTGCCAGCAGCTTAGGGACAGGGGGAGCCTCCTACGAGCAGTACTTC
>few|TRBV5-4|NA|TRBJ1-3
CASSQGNTIYF
TGTGCCAGCAGCCAGGGAAACACCATATATTTT